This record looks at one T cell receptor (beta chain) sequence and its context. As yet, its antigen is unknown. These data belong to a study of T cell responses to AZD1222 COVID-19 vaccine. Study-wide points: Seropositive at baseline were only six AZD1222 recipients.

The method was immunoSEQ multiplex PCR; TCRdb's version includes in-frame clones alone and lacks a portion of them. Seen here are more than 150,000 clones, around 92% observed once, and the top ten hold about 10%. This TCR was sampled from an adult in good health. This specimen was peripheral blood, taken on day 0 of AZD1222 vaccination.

The CDR3 sequence is CASSSVNTDTQYF. CDR3 nucleotide sequence: TGTGCCAGCAGCAGTGTTAATACAGATACGCAGTATTTT. J is TRBJ2-3 and V is TRBV11-2; D unresolved. This CDR3 spans 13 amino acids. V shed 5 bases and J shed 3 bases, with 9 bases lying between them. CDR1 is SGHAT, CDR2 FQNNGV, per germline.